The sequence of this T cell receptor (beta chain) was determined in a study of T cell responses to AZD1222 COVID-19 vaccine. V was cut by 5 bases and J by 1 base, with 2 bases left in between. Germline V gives CDR1 SEHNR, CDR2 FQNEAQ (reference sequence). This CDR3 has 11 residues. Sequenced by immunoSEQ multiplex PCR; TCRdb stores in-frame clones only, minus some. The repertoire consists of about 76,000 clones, with 70% to 80% occurring once and the leading ten covering about 26%. The chain is built from TRBV7-9 and TRBJ1-1; no definite D call. This specimen was peripheral blood, taken 28 days after the second dose of the MenACWY control vaccine. This receptor was identified in an adult who received the MenACWY meningococcal vaccine as a control. The CDR3 here is CASSANTEAFF. As DNA, the CDR3 is TGTGCCAGCAGCGCGAACACTGAAGCTTTCTTT.